The 19 T cell receptor beta chains below come from one sample, sequenced in a study of cytomegalovirus exposure and HLA in healthy donors. This table comes from immunoSEQ multiplex PCR, and its TCRdb copy is limited to in-frame clones, with some not included. The sample has about 120,000 clones, 88% seen once. Sequencing was done on a sample of PBMCs. The receptors shown here come from a man younger than 35 in good health and CMV-seronegative.

The chain has TRBV27 and TRBJ1-6; no clear D. V was cut by 8 bases and J by 0 bases, with 32 bases left in between. Per germline, CDR1 MNHEY and CDR2 SMNVEV (reference sequence). The CDR3 length is 22 residues. The CDR3 sequence is CASPYKNPRPLQLCSYNSPLHF. The CDR3 DNA follows: TGTGCCAGCCCCTACAAGAACCCTAGGCCTCTGCAGCTGTGCTCCTATAATTCACCCCTCCACTTT.

The CDR3 coding sequence is TGTGCCAGCAGCGAGATGACAGGGGGCAATCAGCCCCAGCATTTT. Translated: CASSEMTGGNQPQHF. J is TRBJ1-5 and V is TRBV5-6, with 8 bases matching TRBD1. CDR1 and CDR2 (germline): SGHDT, YYEEEE. There are 15 residues in the CDR3. The junction had 5 bases not matched to a gene; V was cut back by 4 bases and J by 2 bases.

The genes are TRBV28 and TRBJ1-4; the D is unclear. Germline V gene lookup returns CDR1 MDHEN and CDR2 SYDVKM. V was shortened by 3 bases and J by 8 bases, with 13 bases between the two germline ends. This CDR3 is 14 amino acids long. In nucleotides, the CDR3 is TGTGCCAGCAGTTTTCAGAGGGTCGGGGAAAAACTGTTTTTT. Translated, it gives CASSFQRVGEKLFF.

This chain connects TRBV19 to TRBJ2-2; 7 bases fit TRBD1. Per germline, CDR1 LNHDA and CDR2 SQIVND (reference sequence). Trimming removed 4 bases from V and 7 bases from J; junction bases left unmatched: 9. There are 15 residues in the CDR3. CDR3 sequence (DNA): TGTGCCAGTAGTAAAACAGGGGAAATTGACGGGGAGCTGTTTTTT. It translates to CASSKTGEIDGELFF.

The chain employs TRBV27 and TRBJ1-5; 7 bases align to TRBD1. This CDR3 has 13 residues. Germline V lookup: CDR1 MNHEY, CDR2 SMNVEV (reference sequence). V lost 6 bases and J lost 2; bases outside the gene matches: 1. In DNA, the CDR3 is TGTGCCAGCAGAACAGGGGGCAATCAGCCCCAGCATTTT. Amino acids: CASRTGGNQPQHF.

The chain couples TRBV2 to TRBJ2-7, with a possible D match to TRBD2 (5 bases). Germline V gene data show CDR1 as SNHLY and CDR2 as FYNNEI. The CDR3 is 13 amino acids. Trimming left V 8 bases short and J 2 bases short, with 13 bases between. The CDR3 loop reads CASHPGEPYEQYF. CDR3 DNA sequence: TGTGCCAGCCACCCCGGGGAACCCTACGAGCAGTACTTC.

This chain links TRBV30 with TRBJ2-6; TRBD2 aligns across 11 bases. The CDR3 has 18 amino acids. In germline, CDR1 is GTSNPN, CDR2 SVGIG (reference sequence). V lost 4 bases to trimming and J lost 0 bases; unmatched junction nucleotides: 8. CDR3 bases: TGTGCCTGGAATCCCTATAGCGGGGGGGCCTCTGGGGCCAACGTCCTGACTTTC. Translated: CAWNPYSGGASGANVLTF. Supplemented by reference TRBV30 and TRBJ2-6, the full variable domain reads SQTIHQWPATLVQPVGSPLSLECTVEGTSNPNLYWYRQAAGRGLQLLFYSVGIGQISSEVPQNLSASRPQDRQFILSSKKLLLSDSGFYLCAWNPYSGGASGANVLTFGAGSRLTVL.

This chain links TRBV11-2 with TRBJ2-1; 7 nucleotides agree with TRBD1. V lost 3 bases to trimming and J lost 6 bases; unmatched junction nucleotides: 11. The CDR3 covers 16 residues. CDR1 is SGHAT, CDR2 FQNNGV, per germline. CDR3 loop: CASSFRGIGESNEQFF. CDR3 nucleotide sequence: TGTGCCAGCAGCTTCAGGGGGATAGGAGAGTCCAATGAGCAGTTCTTC.

V usage is TRBV7-2 and J usage is TRBJ2-1, with 7 nucleotides matching TRBD2. V was clipped by 9 bases and J by 8 bases; unmatched bases: 13. Per the germline V gene, CDR1 is SGHTA and CDR2 is FQGNSA. The CDR3 loop spans 14 amino acids. The CDR3 spells CASQTAGVIDEQFF. CDR3 bases: TGTGCCAGTCAAACGGCGGGAGTTATCGATGAGCAGTTCTTC. The entire variable domain, with the rest obtained from reference TRBV7-2 and TRBJ2-1, is as follows: GAGVSQSPSNKVTEKGKDVELRCDPISGHTALYWYRQSLGQGLEFLIYFQGNSAPDKSGLPSDRFSAERTGGSVSTLTIQRTQQEDSAVYLCASQTAGVIDEQFFGPGTRLTVL.

CDR3: CASSPRGEGPYNEQFF. CDR3 DNA sequence: TGTGCCAGCAGCCCGCGGGGGGAAGGACCCTACAATGAGCAGTTCTTC. This chain links TRBV7-6 with TRBJ2-1; 8 nucleotides line up with TRBD2. Germline V gene lookup returns CDR1 SGHVS and CDR2 FNYEAQ. V lost 5 bases and J lost 2; bases outside the gene matches: 8. CDR3 length equals 16 residues.

This clone was counted once. The CDR3 protein is CASSLELRTSGGNEQFF. In DNA form, the CDR3 reads TGCGCCAGCAGCTTGGAACTGAGGACTAGCGGGGGTAATGAGCAGTTCTTC. V is TRBV5-1 and J is TRBJ2-1; TRBD2 matches at 13 bases. This CDR3 is 17 amino acids long. Per the germline V gene, CDR1 is SGHRS and CDR2 is YFSETQ. Unmatched junction bases numbered 7, after V lost 0 bases and J lost 7 bases. Full variable domain (outside the CDR3, taken from reference TRBV5-1 and TRBJ2-1): KAGVTQTPRYLIKTRGQQVTLSCSPISGHRSVSWYQQTPGQGLQFLFEYFSETQRNKGNFPGRFSGRQFSNSRSEMNVSTLELGDSALYLCASSLELRTSGGNEQFFGPGTRLTVL.

The J gene is TRBJ1-6, the V gene TRBV2; D is possibly TRBD1 (6 bases). CDR1 and CDR2 from the germline V gene are SNHLY and FYNNEI. This CDR3 comprises 13 residues. The V and J ends lost 10 bases and 5 bases respectively, with 12 bases between them. CDR3 DNA sequence: TGTGCCACGAGAGGACAGAATAATTCACCCCTCCACTTT. Its translation: CATRGQNNSPLHF.

The gene calls are TRBV7-2 and TRBJ2-3; D is perhaps TRBD2 (5 bases). Trimming pared 1 base from V and 9 bases from J, leaving 11 bases between. The CDR3 runs 13 residues. Germline CDR1 and CDR2: SGHTA and FQGNSA. The CDR3 sequence is CASSLERVLTQYF. The CDR3 DNA sequence: TGTGCCAGCAGCTTAGAGAGGGTTCTGACGCAGTATTTT.

The J gene is TRBJ1-1, the V gene TRBV5-1; 7 bases align to TRBD1. The CDR3 is made up of 15 amino acids. CDR1 SGHRS and CDR2 YFSETQ come from the germline V gene. V lost 4 bases to trimming and J lost 0 bases; unmatched junction nucleotides: 6. CDR3 in DNA: TGCGCCAGCAGCAGACAGGGTAAGGTGAACACTGAAGCTTTCTTT. This gives the protein CASSRQGKVNTEAFF.

The V gene is TRBV30, the J gene TRBJ1-1, with D unclear. Trimming took 4 bases from V and 0 from J, leaving 9 bases between them. Germline V lookup: CDR1 GTSNPN, CDR2 SVGIG (reference sequence). This CDR3 is 13 amino acids long. The CDR3 DNA sequence: TGTGCCTGGACCGGAGCTATGAACACTGAAGCTTTCTTT. Protein product: CAWTGAMNTEAFF. Full variable domain (outside the CDR3, taken from reference TRBV30 and TRBJ1-1): SQTIHQWPATLVQPVGSPLSLECTVEGTSNPNLYWYRQAAGRGLQLLFYSVGIGQISSEVPQNLSASRPQDRQFILSSKKLLLSDSGFYLCAWTGAMNTEAFFGQGTRLTVV.

V usage is TRBV29-1 and J usage is TRBJ1-1; D uncertain. Trimming took 6 bases from V and 0 from J, leaving 11 bases between them. The germline V gene encodes CDR1 SQVTM and CDR2 ANQGSEA. The CDR3 loop spans 13 amino acids. The CDR3: CSVSGIMNTEAFF. Written as DNA, the CDR3 is TGCAGCGTAAGCGGGATTATGAACACTGAAGCTTTCTTT.

This rearrangement joins TRBV6-1 to TRBJ2-7, with D possibly matching TRBD1 (6 bases). The CDR3 is made up of 14 amino acids. Germline V gene sequence: CDR1 MNHNS, CDR2 SASEGT. Trimming left V 4 bases short and J 5 bases short, with 15 bases between. The DNA for the CDR3 is TGTGCCAGCAGTGGCTACAGGGATGTAAACGAGCAGTACTTC. Amino acids: CASSGYRDVNEQYF.

The chain recombines TRBV9 with TRBJ2-3; D unresolved. Trimming took off 3 bases at V and 8 bases at J, with 13 bases between the two ends. Germline V CDR1 and CDR2: SGDLS, YYNGEE. This CDR3 region has 13 residues. In DNA form, the CDR3 reads TGTGCCAGCAGCGACCACCCGGGTGGTACGCAGTATTTT. As protein: CASSDHPGGTQYF. Based on the CDR3 plus reference TRBV9 and TRBJ2-3, the full variable domain is DSGVTQTPKHLITATGQRVTLRCSPRSGDLSVYWYQQSLDQGLQFLIQYYNGEERAKGNILERFSAQQFPDLHSELNLSSLELGDSALYFCASSDHPGGTQYFGPGTRLTVL.

The chain recombines TRBV27 with TRBJ2-4; 11 positions match TRBD1. V shed 5 bases, J shed 8 bases, and the junction held 5 bases outside the gene matches. Germline-derived CDR1 and CDR2 are MNHEY and SMNVEV (reference sequence). The CDR3 covers 14 residues. The CDR3 loop is CASSIGQGADIQYF. The CDR3 DNA reads TGTGCCAGCAGTATCGGACAGGGGGCGGACATTCAGTACTTC.